Listed below are T cell receptor beta chains from one sample, sequenced in a study of blood T cell repertoires in COVID-19. TCRdb keeps only in-frame clones here, not all; method: immunoSEQ multiplex PCR. The table records approximately 170,000 clones, 70% to 90% of them present only once. The material sequenced was peripheral blood. These receptors all come from a human donor in a cohort sampled during active COVID-19. Both conserved end residues are part of each CDR3. D genes are given only for firm matches. A clone size is listed for some rows: how often the clone was seen (once, few, many), or a class if it is expanded.

>once|TRBD1|TRBJ2-1|TRBV18
TGTGCCAGCTCAGGGACAGGGAACAATGAGCAGTTCTTC
CASSGTGNNEQFF
>NA|NA|TRBJ2-1|TRBV28
TGTGCCAGCAGCCCGGTGGGGGGCAATGAGCAGTTCTTC
CASSPVGGNEQFF
>NA|TRBD2|TRBJ2-7|TRBV12-5
TGTGCAGCAAGCGGGGGGACATCCTACGAGCAGTACTTC
CAASGGTSYEQYF
>few|NA|TRBJ1-5|TRBV3-1/TRBV3-2
TGTGCCAGCAGCCCGAACAACAATCAGCCCCAGCATTTT
CASSPNNNQPQHF
>many|TRBD2|TRBJ2-1|TRBV7-9
TGTGCCAGCAGCGTCACTAGCGGGGGGCGTCTCGAGCAGTTCTTC
CASSVTSGGRLEQFF
>NA|NA|TRBJ1-1|TRBV19
TGTGCCAGTAGTACATTCATGAACACTGAAGCTTTCTTT
CASSTFMNTEAFF
>few|NA|TRBJ1-2|TRBV7-3
TGTGCCAGCAGCCTCTCGGGCGGCAGGGGAATCTATGGCTACACCTTC
CASSLSGGRGIYGYTF
>NA|TRBD2|TRBJ2-1|TRBV19
TGTGCCAGTAGCGAGGGCCGACTAGCGGGGGGCCTTCTAAGGGAGCAGTTCTTC
CASSEGRLAGGLLREQFF
>NA|TRBD2|TRBJ2-5|TRBV29-1
TGCAGCGTTGAACCGTTTAGCGGGAGCGGGGAAGAGACCCAGTACTTC
CSVEPFSGSGEETQYF
>NA|NA|TRBJ1-2|TRBV7-2
TGTGCCAGCAGCTTAGACAGATATGGCTACACCTTC
CASSLDRYGYTF
>NA|TRBD1|TRBJ1-2|TRBV4-1
TGCGCCAGCAGCCAGGCGGGACAGGGGGGTAGCTACACCTTC
CASSQAGQGGSYTF
>NA|NA|TRBJ1-1|TRBV7-9
TGTGCCAGCAGCAGAGAGAGACACAGGACGAACACTGAAGCTTTCTTT
CASSRERHRTNTEAFF
>NA|NA|TRBJ1-5|TRBV28
TGTGCCAGCAGGCCTTATGAGGGGAGGGTCAATCAGCCCCAGCATTTT
CASRPYEGRVNQPQHF
>NA|NA|TRBJ1-1|TRBV7-3
TGTGCCAGCAGCTTCGGGGGAAACACTGAAGCTTTCTTT
CASSFGGNTEAFF
>NA|NA|TRBJ2-2|TRBV2
TGTGCCAGCACAGGGCAGGGGCTTAACACCGGGGAGCTGTTTTTT
CASTGQGLNTGELFF
>NA|NA|TRBJ2-5|TRBV7-9
TGTGCCAGCAGCCTACCGGGGGGAGGGGGAGAGACCCAGTACTTC
CASSLPGGGGETQYF
>many|TRBD1|TRBJ2-6|TRBV5-1
TGCGCCAGCAGCCTGGGACAGGGGAGAGTTGGCAACGTCCTGACTTTC
CASSLGQGRVGNVLTF
>NA|NA|TRBJ1-1|TRBV5-4
TGTGCCAGCAGCAATTTACAGGGTCGGGAAGCTTTCTTT
CASSNLQGREAFF
>NA|NA|TRBJ2-2|TRBV3-1/TRBV3-2
TGTGCCAGCAGCCAACAGAGCGGGTTTTACACCGGGGAGCTGTTTTTT
CASSQQSGFYTGELFF
>NA|TRBD2|TRBJ2-1|TRBV6-5
TGTGCCAGCAGGTCTTTGGGAGGGTCAGGCAATGAGCAGTTCTTC
CASRSLGGSGNEQFF
>NA|NA|TRBJ2-6|TRBV7-9
TGTGCCAGCAGCCGGACAGCAAACGGGGCCAACGTCCTGACTTTC
CASSRTANGANVLTF
>NA|NA|TRBJ1-1|TRBV6-5
TGTGCCAGCAGCCCCTACGGTGTGAACACTGAAGCTTTCTTT
CASSPYGVNTEAFF
>once|NA|TRBJ2-7|TRBV21-1
TGTGCCAGCAGCCCAAAGCGGGGTTTCTCCTACGAGCAGTACTTC
CASSPKRGFSYEQYF
>NA|TRBD1|TRBJ1-5|TRBV6-2/TRBV6-3
TGTGCCAGCAGTTACTCGGGACAGCGCAATCAGCCCCAGCATTTT
CASSYSGQRNQPQHF
>NA|NA|TRBJ1-6|TRBV27
TGTGCCAGCAGTTTATCTCCATCCCTATATTCACCCCTCCACTTT
CASSLSPSLYSPLHF
>once|NA|TRBJ1-4|TRBV6-6
TGTGCCAGCAGACGAACCATTGGTCAGGCAACTAATGAAAAACTGTTTTTT
CASRRTIGQATNEKLFF
>NA|TRBD1|TRBJ1-4|TRBV7-9
TGTGCCAGCAGCTCACCCGGGACAGGGGATGAAAAACTGTTTTTT
CASSSPGTGDEKLFF
>NA|TRBD1|TRBJ1-5|TRBV27
TGTGCCAGCAGTTTCCTCGGACAGGGGAATCAGCCCCAGCATTTT
CASSFLGQGNQPQHF
>NA|NA|TRBJ1-4|TRBV9
TGTGCCAGCAGCGAGGGAGGGGTAATTGCAACTAATGAAAAACTGTTTTTT
CASSEGGVIATNEKLFF
>NA|TRBD2|TRBJ2-5|TRBV7-2
TGTGCCAGCAGCCACAAGCAAGGGACTAGCCAAGAGACCCAGTACTTC
CASSHKQGTSQETQYF
>few|NA|TRBJ1-6|TRBV7-2
TGTGCCAGCAGCTTAATGGCTACAGAAAATAATTCACCCCTCCACTTT
CASSLMATENNSPLHF
>NA|NA|TRBJ1-1|TRBV4-2
TGTGCCAGCAGCCAAGACGGAGGGGTGGACACTGAAGCTTTCTTT
CASSQDGGVDTEAFF
>many|TRBD2|TRBJ2-1|TRBV7-3
TGTGCCAGCAGTCAGTTAGGTAGCGGGAGTCAGAATGAGCAGTTCTTC
CASSQLGSGSQNEQFF
>once|NA|TRBJ2-1|TRBV30
TGTGCCTGGAGACCCGACCGGGGGAGGTACAATGAGCAGTTCTTC
CAWRPDRGRYNEQFF
>NA|TRBD1|TRBJ1-2|TRBV6-6
TGTGCCAGCACAGGACAGGGTGACTATGGCTACACCTTC
CASTGQGDYGYTF
>NA|NA|TRBJ1-2|TRBV27
TGTGCCAGCAGTGAAAACAGGATTCTTCCCTATGGCTACACCTTC
CASSENRILPYGYTF
>NA|NA|TRBJ2-1|TRBV19
TGTGCCAGTAGTCCCAGGGACTTCTACAATGAGCAGTTCTTC
CASSPRDFYNEQFF
>NA|TRBD1|TRBJ2-1|TRBV6-5
TGTGCCAGCAGTAGACAGGGCAATGAGCAGTTCTTC
CASSRQGNEQFF
>NA|TRBD1|TRBJ1-1|TRBV11-2
TGTGCCAGCAGAAGACAGGGTTTTAGTGGTGAAGCTTTCTTT
CASRRQGFSGEAFF
>NA|NA|TRBJ2-7|TRBV5-4
TGTGCCAGCAGCTTTATTCAGAACTCCTACGAGCAGTACTTC
CASSFIQNSYEQYF
>NA|TRBD2|TRBJ2-5|TRBV11-3
TGTGCCAGCAGCCCAACTGCGGGGGAGAGTGCAGAGACCCAGTACTTC
CASSPTAGESAETQYF
>many|NA|TRBJ2-7|TRBV6-2/TRBV6-3
TGTGCCAGCAGTTACTCGATGTTTCGCAGCTACGAGCAGTACTTC
CASSYSMFRSYEQYF
>NA|NA|TRBJ1-2|TRBV28
TGTGCCAGCAGTTTTGGTGGGCGGGGGGTCTATGGCTACACCTTC
CASSFGGRGVYGYTF
>NA|NA|TRBJ2-7|TRBV5-1
TGCGCCAGCAGGCGGGGACGGCACTACGAGCAGTACTTC
CASRRGRHYEQYF
>NA|NA|TRBJ2-1|TRBV3-1/TRBV3-2
TGTGCCAGCAGCCAAGCTAGGGGTTTTTTGGTCTTC
CASSQARGFLVF
>NA|TRBD1|TRBJ1-6|TRBV28
TGTGCCAGCAGTTTAATCGGGACAGGGGCCTATAATTCACCCCTCCACTTT
CASSLIGTGAYNSPLHF
>NA|TRBD1|TRBJ1-5|TRBV3-1/TRBV3-2
TGTGCCAGCAGCCAAGATAGCAGGGGGCTTGGCCAGCCCCAGCATTTT
CASSQDSRGLGQPQHF
>few|NA|TRBJ1-1|TRBV9
TGTGCCAGCAGCGTAGGTGCCCCCGGCAGCCAGGGCACTGAAGCTTTCTTT
CASSVGAPGSQGTEAFF
>NA|NA|TRBJ1-1|TRBV9
TGTGCCAGCAGCGTACAGGGGAACACTGAAGCTTTCTTT
CASSVQGNTEAFF
>NA|NA|TRBJ2-7|TRBV10-3
TGTGCCATCAGTGATACCCGGGAGCAGTACTTC
CAISDTREQYF
>NA|TRBD2|TRBJ2-1|TRBV27
TGTGCCAGTTCACTAGCGGGGGGGCTGGGGGAGCAGTTCTTC
CASSLAGGLGEQFF